This entry lists 23 T cell receptor beta chains sequenced from one sample in a study of blood T cell repertoires in COVID-19. Assay used: immunoSEQ multiplex PCR; TCRdb lists only in-frame clones, some missing. The table includes hundreds of thousands of clones, roughly 85% detected once. Specimen: peripheral blood. Receptor source: a young woman with acute or convalescent COVID-19.

In this sample, this clone turned up once. The chain recombines TRBV5-1 with TRBJ1-1, with D possibly being TRBD1 (5 bases). Germline CDR1 SGHRS, CDR2 YFSETQ. This CDR3 is built from 15 residues. Trimming removed 4 bases from V and 5 bases from J, with 18 bases in between. The CDR3 loop reads CASSAPGIEETEAFF. The DNA for the CDR3 is TGCGCCAGCAGCGCCCCAGGGATTGAGGAGACTGAAGCTTTCTTT.

The chain couples TRBV9 to TRBJ2-7; D unclear. CDR1 is SGDLS, CDR2 YYNGEE, per germline. The V gene lost 0 bases and the J gene lost 5 bases, with 18 bases spanning the gap. The CDR3 has 16 amino acids. DNA of the CDR3: TGTGCCAGCAGCGTAGTAGTAACACACCGGGTGAACGAGCAGTACTTC. It codes for CASSVVVTHRVNEQYF.

This clone was recorded only once. The gene calls are TRBV11-1 and TRBJ2-5; 7 nucleotides line up with TRBD1. Germline CDR1 reads SGHAT; CDR2 reads FQDESV (reference sequence). CDR3 length equals 14 residues. V gave up 4 bases and J gave up 2 bases; unmatched junction bases: 4. In DNA, the CDR3 is TGTGCCAGCAGCTCGAGGGGGCGACAAGAGACCCAGTACTTC. Its translation is CASSSRGRQETQYF. Looking up the rest from reference TRBV11-1 and TRBJ2-5 gives the full variable domain: EAEVAQSPRYKITEKSQAVAFWCDPISGHATLYWYRQILGQGPELLVQFQDESVVDDSQLPKDRFSAERLKGVDSTLKIQPAELGDSAMYLCASSSRGRQETQYFGPGTRLLVL.

This clone was found once. The chain employs TRBV4-1 and TRBJ1-2; D gene uncertain. The ends were cut back, 4 bases at V and 6 bases at J, with 15 bases in the middle. CDR3 length equals 14 residues. Germline assignment: CDR1 MGHRA and CDR2 YSYEKL. CDR3 nucleotide sequence: TGCGCCAGCAGCCTTTTCTGGGCATTGGATGGCTACACCTTC. It yields the protein CASSLFWALDGYTF.

V gene TRBV7-2 combines with J gene TRBJ1-1; no reliable D call. Per germline, CDR1 SGHTA and CDR2 FQGNSA. Trimming pared 2 bases from V and 1 base from J, leaving 5 bases between. This CDR3 contains 13 residues. The CDR3 DNA follows: TGTGCCAGCAGCTTATACGGGAACACTGAAGCTTTCTTT. Amino acids: CASSLYGNTEAFF.

In this sample, this clone turned up once. The rearrangement uses TRBV2 and TRBJ1-1; TRBD1 agrees at 8 bases. CDR1 is SNHLY, CDR2 FYNNEI, per germline. This CDR3 contains 13 residues. J gave up 3 bases and V 9 bases, and 6 bases lay outside the gene matches. DNA for the CDR3: TGTGCCAGGCGGACAGGGCTGGACACTGAAGCTTTCTTT. Its protein is CARRTGLDTEAFF.

CDR3 sequence: CASAPNGGKTEAFF. The CDR3 DNA reads TGTGCTAGTGCCCCTAACGGGGGAAAAACTGAAGCTTTCTTT. The chain employs TRBV12-5 and TRBJ1-1; a possible D gene is TRBD1 (5 bases). The germline V gene encodes CDR1 LGHNT and CDR2 FRNRAP. This CDR3 has 14 residues. Trimming removed 7 bases at V and 5 bases at J, with 17 bases between.

The rearrangement joins TRBV7-8 to TRBJ2-7, with 8 nucleotides matching TRBD1. Trimming at V came to 3 bases and at J to 2 bases, leaving 6 bases not matched to a gene. CDR3 length: 15 residues. CDR1 and CDR2 from the germline V gene are SGHVS and FQNEAQ. CDR3 nucleotide sequence: TGTGCCAGCAGCTTGTTAGGACAGGGAGCCTACGAGCAGTACTTC. It specifies CASSLLGQGAYEQYF.

This clone was detected once. The chain combines TRBV13 with TRBJ2-3, with 13 nucleotides matching TRBD2. Per germline, CDR1 PRHDT and CDR2 FYEKMQ (reference sequence). The CDR3 covers 20 residues. V gave up 4 bases and J gave up 3 bases; unmatched junction bases: 16. In DNA, the CDR3 is TGTGCCAGCAGCTCACTAGCGGGGGGGCCGGAGATGGACGTTACAGATACGCAGTATTTT. Protein product: CASSSLAGGPEMDVTDTQYF.

The V call is TRBV5-1, the J call TRBJ2-5; 8 positions match TRBD2. The CDR3 extends over 17 amino acids. Germline values: CDR1 SGHRS, CDR2 YFSETQ. Trimming cost V 0 bases and J 0 bases; bases outside gene matches: 7. CDR3 sequence: CASSLGSSGAYQETQYF. The DNA of the CDR3 is TGCGCCAGCAGCTTGGGAAGTAGCGGGGCGTACCAAGAGACCCAGTACTTC. Drawing the rest from reference TRBV5-1 and TRBJ2-5, the complete variable domain is KAGVTQTPRYLIKTRGQQVTLSCSPISGHRSVSWYQQTPGQGLQFLFEYFSETQRNKGNFPGRFSGRQFSNSRSEMNVSTLELGDSALYLCASSLGSSGAYQETQYFGPGTRLLVL.

V and J are TRBV7-9 and TRBJ1-2; TRBD1 is a possible D gene (5 bases). Trimming pared 1 base from V and 4 bases from J, leaving 7 bases between. There are 13 residues in the CDR3. CDR1 SEHNR and CDR2 FQNEAQ come from the germline V gene (reference sequence). The CDR3 bases are TGTGCCAGCAGCTTAGGACAGAGCTATGGCTACACCTTC. Translating it yields CASSLGQSYGYTF.

V is TRBV7-3 and J is TRBJ2-1; D is possibly TRBD2 (6 bases). Deletions cut 4 bases from V and 6 bases from J, with 22 bases between. Germline-derived CDR1 and CDR2 are SGHTA and FQGTGA. The CDR3 is 17 residues long. The CDR3 bases are TGTGCCAGCAGCTCTCATGGACTATACCCGAGGGGCAATGAGCAGTTCTTC. Its protein product is CASSSHGLYPRGNEQFF.

This clone was seen more than once but under ten times. The chain recombines TRBV4-1 with TRBJ2-7, with TRBD1 matching 9 bases. Per germline, CDR1 MGHRA and CDR2 YSYEKL. This CDR3 region has 16 residues. The trim removed 4 bases at V and 1 base at J, leaving 8 bases unmatched. CDR3 loop: CASSLPRTGESYEQYF. CDR3 DNA sequence: TGCGCCAGCAGCCTTCCTCGGACAGGGGAATCCTACGAGCAGTACTTC.

The J gene is TRBJ2-7, the V gene TRBV12-5, with TRBD1 identical over 9 bases. With 4 bases clipped from V and 1 base from J, the junction kept 5 bases outside the gene matches. Germline V gives CDR1 LGHNT, CDR2 FRNRAP. The CDR3 has 15 residues. CDR3 region: CASGWGQGRSYEQYF. The CDR3 DNA reads as TGTGCTAGTGGTTGGGGACAGGGCCGTTCCTACGAGCAGTACTTC.

V usage is TRBV6-2 or TRBV6-3 and J usage is TRBJ2-1; 9 nucleotides align to TRBD2. The CDR3 contains 18 residues. V lost 5 bases, J lost 7 bases, and 18 bases stayed unmatched. Germline CDR1 is MNHEY and CDR2 is SVGEGT. Here the CDR3 DNA reads TGTGCCAGCAGTCTCCTTTTGGGTAGCGGGAGTAGGGGGAATGAGCAGTTCTTC. This codes for CASSLLLGSGSRGNEQFF.

This chain links TRBV11-2 with TRBJ2-3; D uncertain. In germline, CDR1 is SGHAT, CDR2 FQNNGV. The CDR3 length is 14 residues. V lost 4 bases and J lost 1, with 9 bases in between. Written as DNA, the CDR3 is TGTGCCAGCAGCTCCAACTACCGCACAGATACGCAGTATTTT. This gives the protein CASSSNYRTDTQYF.

The chain has TRBV19 and TRBJ1-1; possible D gene TRBD1, 5 bases. Germline CDR1 reads LNHDA; CDR2 reads SQIVND (reference sequence). There are 13 residues in the CDR3. V gave up 3 bases and J gave up 5 bases, with 10 bases separating them. CDR3 DNA sequence: TGTGCCAGTAGTATCAGGGTCGGAACTGAAGCTTTCTTT. Its protein is CASSIRVGTEAFF.

The CDR3 protein is CASSEAIGSHYGYTF. The CDR3 DNA reads as TGTGCCAGCAGTGAAGCTATCGGGAGTCACTATGGCTACACCTTC. V usage is TRBV6-1 and J usage is TRBJ1-2; D gene uncertain. In germline, CDR1 is MNHNS, CDR2 SASEGT. Trimming stripped 0 bases from V and 3 bases from J, with 11 bases between. The CDR3 is made up of 15 amino acids.

J is TRBJ2-3 and V is TRBV3-1 (or the pseudogene TRBV3-2), with D uncertain. The germline V and J ends were trimmed by 5 bases and 4 bases, with 4 bases remaining between them. The CDR3 runs 11 residues. Germline V lookup: CDR1 LGHDT, CDR2 YNNKEL (reference sequence). CDR3 residues: CASSSADTQYF. For the CDR3, the DNA is TGTGCCAGCAGCTCGGCAGATACGCAGTATTTT.

The J gene is TRBJ2-1, the V gene TRBV10-3; 13 positions agree with TRBD2. V shed 7 bases and J 7 bases; nucleotides not matched to a gene: 4. This CDR3 spans 14 amino acids. In germline, CDR1 is ENHRY, CDR2 SYGVKD. This CDR3 is CAITPGLAGNEQFF. CDR3 coding DNA: TGTGCCATCACCCCGGGACTAGCGGGAAATGAGCAGTTCTTC.

The chain is built from TRBV15 and TRBJ1-5, with 11 positions matching TRBD1. V lost 3 bases to trimming and J lost 6 bases; unmatched junction nucleotides: 4. Germline CDR1 is LNHNV and CDR2 is YYDKDF (reference sequence). The CDR3 length is 15 residues. In DNA, the CDR3 is TGTGCCACCAGCAGGGACAGGGGGCCGGGTCAGCCCCAGCATTTT. Its translation: CATSRDRGPGQPQHF.

V gene TRBV3-1 (or the pseudogene TRBV3-2) combines with J gene TRBJ2-3; 7 nucleotides agree with TRBD2. V shed 4 bases and J 4 bases; nucleotides not matched to a gene: 8. Germline V gives CDR1 LGHDT, CDR2 YNNKEL (reference sequence). The CDR3 has 15 amino acids. The CDR3 region is CASSREPGGSDTQYF. Written as DNA, the CDR3 is TGTGCCAGCAGCCGGGAGCCGGGGGGATCAGATACGCAGTATTTT.

The chain couples TRBV2 to TRBJ2-7; weak D call: TRBD2 (6 bases). Trimming removed 6 bases from V and 3 bases from J, with 30 bases in between. The CDR3 contains 19 residues. Germline V gene data show CDR1 as SNHLY and CDR2 as FYNNEI. CDR3 residues: CASSVRGGHATIKHYEQYF. CDR3 nucleotides: TGTGCCAGCAGCGTGCGGGGTGGACACGCTACCATCAAACACTACGAGCAGTACTTC.